A single sample gave rise to the 26 T cell receptor beta chains below, sequenced in a study of CD8+CD57+ T cells in acquired aplastic anemia. CDR3 and TCR beta VDJ profiling relied on a genomic DNA template. TCRdb used MiXCR to reprocess the reads, holding one entry per CDR3 protein. Counted here are 400,000 to 450,000 distinct CDR3 sequences, 65% to 80% occurring once; the ten biggest clones make up approximately 3.9%. Sequenced input: sorted CD4+, CD8+, or CD8+CD57+ T cells (not recorded which) from PBMCs. Receptor source: a human donor in good health, serving as a control.

Only one count was recorded for this clonotype. The chain links TRBV11-2 to TRBJ2-3; a weak D match, TRBD2 (7 bases). Germline assignment: CDR1 SGHAT and CDR2 FQNNGV. CDR3 length: 16 amino acids. Trimming stripped 7 bases from V and 2 bases from J, with 19 bases between. The CDR3 here is CASIASPGGHTDTQYF. CDR3 DNA: TGTGCCAGCATCGCCAGCCCGGGGGGACACACAGATACGCAGTATTTT.

The CDR3 loop is CASSSTDGSMATPGELFF. The CDR3 DNA reads as TGTGCCAGCAGCTCGACGGACGGCTCTATGGCTACACCTGGGGAGCTGTTTTTT. V usage is TRBV7-4 and J usage is TRBJ2-2; D call uncertain. Trimming shortened V by 4 bases and J by 8 bases, and 26 bases separated the two germline ends. Germline-derived CDR1 and CDR2 are SGHVT and SQSDAQ. The CDR3 loop spans 18 amino acids.

In this sample, this clonotype turned up many times. The chain is built from TRBV5-4 and TRBJ1-1; D may be TRBD1 (6 bases). Trimming stripped 0 bases from V and 2 bases from J, with 14 bases between. The V gene's germline CDR1 is SGHNT and CDR2 YYREEE (reference sequence). The CDR3 sequence is 16 residues long. The CDR3 nucleotides read TGTGCCAGCAGCTTGGTTTTCGGGGGCGAAAACACTGAAGCTTTCTTT. This sequence encodes CASSLVFGGENTEAFF.

About this clonotype: An end of the junction does not agree with germline; a read error may underlie this. The chain links TRBV7-9 to TRBJ2-7; D tentatively reads TRBD1 or TRBD2 (5 bases each). The CDR3 length is 14 residues. From germline, CDR1 is SEHNR and CDR2 FQNEAQ (reference sequence). DNA of the CDR3: TGTGCCAGCATCCTAGTGACCCGGGGCATTCCACGAGCATTC. This encodes CASILVTRGIPRAF.

J is TRBJ1-2 and V is TRBV15; D is uncertain. Germline V CDR1 and CDR2: LNHNV, YYDKDF (reference sequence). This CDR3 is 14 amino acids long. Trimming pared 0 bases from V and 9 bases from J, leaving 14 bases between. The CDR3 spells CATSRERADWSYTF. The CDR3 DNA reads TGTGCCACCAGCAGAGAAAGGGCGGATTGGAGCTACACCTTC.

V and J are TRBV5-1 and TRBJ1-1; tentatively, D is TRBD1 (5 bases). From germline, CDR1 is SGHRS and CDR2 YFSETQ. This CDR3 is 12 amino acids long. V was cut by 4 bases and J by 13 bases, with 17 bases left in between. In DNA form, the CDR3 reads TGCGCCAGCAGCCCCGGAAAGGGGCTGATTTTCTTT. It specifies CASSPGKGLIFF.

This clonotype was picked up many times. The rearrangement uses TRBV6-1 and TRBJ1-5; 12 bases align to TRBD1. Germline loops: CDR1 MNHNS, CDR2 SASEGT. The CDR3 runs 15 residues. J was trimmed by 5 bases and V by 6 bases; bases with no gene match: 5. CDR3 residues: CASRPGQGADQPQHF. The CDR3 DNA follows: TGTGCCAGCAGGCCGGGACAGGGGGCTGATCAGCCCCAGCATTTT.

A word on this clonotype: This likely comes from a read error, as the CDR3 has no conserved phenylalanine or tryptophan at its end. Because the CDR3's place on the DNA is in doubt, the DNA is left out and the CDR3 is given as listed by TCRdb. The gene calls are TRBV7-2 and TRBJ2-1; TRBD1 is the table's D call and was not checked against the DNA. CDR1 is SGHTA, CDR2 FQGNSA, per germline. From its first to its last residue, the CDR3 has 12 amino acids. The chain's CDR3 is CASSLDRDGEYS.

In regard to this clonotype: At one boundary the junction diverges from the germline segment, which might be a read error. This chain links TRBV7-2 with TRBJ1-5; D gene ambiguous. The V gene's germline CDR1 is SGHTA and CDR2 FQGNSA. The CDR3 covers 12 residues. CDR3 coding DNA: TGTGCTAGCAGCTTAGTGCACCGGCCCCAGCATTTT. This translates into CASSLVHRPQHF.

The V gene is TRBV12-3 or TRBV12-4, the J gene TRBJ1-1, with unresolved D. V was trimmed by 3 bases and J by 6 bases, leaving 8 bases between them. This CDR3 is built from 12 residues. The CDR3 spells CASSLGGSEAFF. As DNA, the CDR3 is TGTGCCAGCAGTTTGGGAGGGTCTGAAGCTTTCTTT.

As to this clonotype: Because the CDR3 is missing its conserved closing phenylalanine or tryptophan, this is likely a read error. Because the CDR3's place on the DNA is in doubt, the DNA is left out and the CDR3 is given as listed by TCRdb. The chain combines TRBV7-8 with TRBJ1-1. The CDR3 is 13 amino acids in total, end residues counted. Germline V gives CDR1 SGHVS, CDR2 FQNEAQ. This CDR3 is CASSPDPGRGVNM.

The chain uses TRBV11-2 and TRBJ2-7, with D perhaps matching TRBD1 (6 bases). Trimming pared 5 bases from V and 1 base from J, leaving 15 bases between. Germline V gene lookup returns CDR1 SGHAT and CDR2 FQNNGV. The CDR3 contains 15 residues. The CDR3 loop is CASSVGQPLSYEQYF. CDR3 bases: TGTGCCAGCAGCGTAGGACAGCCACTATCCTACGAGCAGTACTTC.

V gene TRBV24-1 combines with J gene TRBJ1-2; D unclear. CDR1 and CDR2 (germline): KGHDR, SFDVKD. The CDR3 contains 14 residues. With 1 base removed from V and 4 bases from J, the gap between germline ends came to 9 bases. The CDR3 region is CATSDLGQTYGYTF. In nucleotides, the CDR3 is TGTGCCACCAGTGATTTAGGGCAGACCTATGGCTACACCTTC.

Many counts were recorded for this clonotype. The chain combines TRBV6-1 with TRBJ1-2; D is ambiguous. V lost 6 bases and J 0 bases, leaving 11 bases between the germline ends. CDR1 is MNHNS and CDR2 is SASEGT in the germline V gene. This CDR3 is built from 14 residues. Here the CDR3 reads CASRVRNSNYGYTF. CDR3 in DNA: TGTGCCAGCAGAGTCCGGAATTCTAACTATGGCTACACCTTC.

There are a few counts of this clonotype. The chain combines TRBV10-3 with TRBJ2-1, with D possibly TRBD2 on 5 matching bases. CDR1 and CDR2 (germline): ENHRY, SYGVKD. V lost 6 bases and J 10 bases, leaving 13 bases between the germline ends. This CDR3 contains 12 residues. The CDR3 DNA reads TGTGCCATCAGCGAGGGTCGCAGGGAGCAGTTCTTC. Its translation is CAISEGRREQFF.

CDR3 nucleotide sequence: TGTGCCAGCAGCCGGGACAGGGGTACGACTGGCACAGATACGCAGTATTTT. It encodes CASSRDRGTTGTDTQYF. The gene calls are TRBV6-2 or TRBV6-3 and TRBJ2-3; 10 bases line up with TRBD1. Germline V CDR1 and CDR2: MNHEY, SVGEGT. The CDR3 contains 17 residues. J was trimmed by 1 base and V by 6 bases; bases with no gene match: 10.

The chain joins TRBV18 to TRBJ2-1; TRBD2 matches at 10 bases. The CDR3 extends over 14 amino acids. Germline CDR1 KGHSH, CDR2 LQKENI. After removal of 5 bases from V and 6 bases from J, the junction contained 4 bases not matched to a gene. CDR3 nucleotide sequence: TGTGCCAGCTCAGAAAGCGGGGGGGCCAATGAGCAGTTCTTC. This encodes CASSESGGANEQFF. Looking up the rest from reference TRBV18 and TRBJ2-1 gives the full variable domain: NAGVMQNPRHLVRRRGQEARLRCSPMKGHSHVYWYRQLPEEGLKFMVYLQKENIIDESGMPKERFSAEFPKEGPSILRIQQVVRGDSAAYFCASSESGGANEQFFGPGTRLTVL.

This clonotype came up a few times. A junction boundary mismatches the germline segment, possibly from a read error. The chain links TRBV3-1 to TRBJ2-1; 9 bases are a match to TRBD1. The CDR3 loop spans 14 amino acids. CDR1 is LGHDT and CDR2 is YNNKEL in the germline V gene (reference sequence). The chain's CDR3 is CATSVRDRANEQFF. CDR3 nucleotides: TGTGCCACCAGCGTCCGGGACAGGGCCAATGAGCAGTTCTTC.

In this sample, this clonotype turned up once. A read error is likely, as this CDR3 ends without the conserved phenylalanine or tryptophan. The limits of the CDR3 on the DNA are not certain, so only TCRdb's listed CDR3 is given. This chain connects TRBV7-2 to TRBJ1-1. The CDR3 sequence runs 13 residues, both termini included. Germline assignment: CDR1 SGHTA and CDR2 FQGNSA. The CDR3: CASSEVSGGYEQY.

This clonotype was recorded at least ten times. The chain has TRBV5-4 and TRBJ2-7; maybe TRBD2 (6 bases). The V and J ends lost 0 bases and 3 bases respectively, with 13 bases between them. Germline loops: CDR1 SGHNT, CDR2 YYREEE (reference sequence). This CDR3 has 15 amino acids. The CDR3 region is CASSLDGGNLYEQYF. DNA of the CDR3: TGTGCCAGCAGCTTGGATGGGGGGAACCTCTACGAGCAGTACTTC.

The CDR3 loop reads CATSDSTVNQPQHF. CDR3 coding DNA: TGTGCCACCAGTGACTCGACAGTTAATCAGCCCCAGCATTTT. The chain joins TRBV24-1 to TRBJ1-5; weak D call: TRBD1 (5 bases). There are 14 residues in the CDR3. Germline values: CDR1 KGHDR, CDR2 SFDVKD. V lost 4 bases and J 4 bases, leaving 10 bases between the germline ends.

As to this clonotype: The junction differs from germline at one of its ends, possibly a read error. The chain is built from TRBV7-2 and TRBJ2-7; D is perhaps TRBD1 (6 bases). CDR1 and CDR2 (germline): SGHTA, FQGNSA. The CDR3 is 14 residues long. The CDR3 sequence: CASSTVRGFFAQYF. CDR3 sequence (DNA): TGTGCCAGCAGCACTGTCAGGGGCTTCTTCGCGCAGTATTTC.

The sample holds many counts of this clonotype. This chain links TRBV5-1 with TRBJ1-2; D is unclear. V shed 0 bases and J shed 2 bases, with 5 bases lying between them. This CDR3 has 13 residues. Per the germline V gene, CDR1 is SGHRS and CDR2 is YFSETQ. The CDR3: CASSLAQNYGYTF. The CDR3 DNA is TGCGCCAGCAGCTTGGCACAGAACTATGGCTACACCTTC.

The rearrangement uses TRBV30 and TRBJ2-2, with D possibly being TRBD1 (6 bases). The V gene lost 1 base and the J gene lost 7 bases, with 10 bases spanning the gap. The CDR3 consists of 13 residues. CDR1 and CDR2 from the germline V gene are GTSNPN and SVGIG (reference sequence). This CDR3 reads CAWSGQGIGELFF. The DNA of the CDR3 is TGTGCCTGGAGTGGGCAGGGGATCGGGGAGCTGTTTTTT.

As to this clonotype: The junction departs from germline at one end; a sequencing error may be responsible. The CDR3 protein is CASTYQTGANVLSF. DNA for the CDR3: TGTGCCAGCACGTATCAAACTGGGGCCAACGTCCTGTCTTTT. J is TRBJ2-6 and V is TRBV6-5; possible D gene TRBD1, 5 bases. The CDR3 has 14 amino acids. Germline lookup yields CDR1 MNHEY and CDR2 SVGAGI.

This chain uses TRBV20-1 with TRBJ2-3; 8 nucleotides match TRBD1. CDR3 size: 18 residues. Trimming at V came to 0 bases and at J to 6 bases, leaving 17 bases not matched to a gene. Per the germline V gene, CDR1 is DFQATT and CDR2 is SNEGSKA (reference sequence). CDR3 residues: CSARDILGQDPLRDTQYF. CDR3 coding DNA: TGCAGTGCTAGAGATATCTTGGGACAGGATCCCTTAAGGGATACGCAGTATTTT.